Presented here are 28 T cell receptor beta chains from one specimen sequenced in a study of technical replicates of blood from a handful of donors. Assay: immunoSEQ multiplex PCR; the TCRdb copy retains only in-frame clones and omits some. The repertoire holds more than 90,000 clones, nearly 96% seen once, with 0.21% in the top ten. The material sequenced was T cells isolated from PBMCs. The receptor source for this set is a human donor in good health.

There are a few counts of this clone. The chain has TRBV4-1 and TRBJ1-5; TRBD1 is a possible D gene (6 bases). Between the trimmed V and J ends, which lost 3 bases and 4 bases, there was a span of 13 bases. This CDR3 is 15 amino acids long. CDR1 is MGHRA, CDR2 YSYEKL, per germline. For the CDR3, the DNA is TGCGCCAGCAGCCAGGAAGACAGGTGGAATCAGCCCCAGCATTTT. It specifies CASSQEDRWNQPQHF.

The chain couples TRBV18 to TRBJ2-1, with 8 bases aligning to TRBD1. CDR3 length equals 16 residues. Trimming cost V 2 bases and J 7 bases; bases outside gene matches: 10. Germline CDR1 reads KGHSH; CDR2 reads LQKENI. CDR3 amino acids: CASSPYRGQEGNEQFF. As DNA, the CDR3 is TGTGCCAGCTCACCATATCGGGGACAGGAAGGTAATGAGCAGTTCTTC. Supplemented by reference TRBV18 and TRBJ2-1, the full variable domain reads NAGVMQNPRHLVRRRGQEARLRCSPMKGHSHVYWYRQLPEEGLKFMVYLQKENIIDESGMPKERFSAEFPKEGPSILRIQQVVRGDSAAYFCASSPYRGQEGNEQFFGPGTRLTVL.

This rearrangement joins TRBV14 to TRBJ1-2, with a possible D match to TRBD1 (5 bases). V lost 4 bases, J lost 6 bases, and 21 bases lay in between. The CDR3 totals 16 residues. CDR1 and CDR2 (germline): SGHDN, FVKESK. CDR3 region: CASSPNDGTQGDGYTF. CDR3 DNA sequence: TGTGCCAGCAGCCCGAACGATGGTACTCAGGGCGATGGCTACACCTTC.

The rearrangement links TRBV28 to TRBJ2-4; TRBD1 might be the D (5 bases). Germline assignment: CDR1 MDHEN and CDR2 SYDVKM. The CDR3 runs to 12 residues. Trimming pared 4 bases from V and 8 bases from J, leaving 9 bases between. The chain's CDR3 is CASSSGLDIQYF. CDR3 in DNA: TGTGCCAGCAGTTCAGGGTTGGACATTCAGTACTTC.

This clone was seen just once. The chain combines TRBV28 with TRBJ1-1; 10 bases are shared with TRBD1. The CDR3 consists of 14 residues. J gave up 4 bases and V 7 bases, and 6 bases lay outside the gene matches. CDR1 is MDHEN, CDR2 SYDVKM, per germline. CDR3 sequence (DNA): TGTGCCAGCACGTGGGACAGGGGTCTCACTGAAGCTTTCTTT. It specifies CASTWDRGLTEAFF.

The chain carries TRBV18 and TRBJ2-5; D is perhaps TRBD1 (5 bases). This CDR3 region has 11 residues. In germline, CDR1 is KGHSH, CDR2 LQKENI. V was cut by 4 bases and J by 7 bases, with 7 bases left in between. This chain's CDR3 is CASSRTGTQYF. DNA of the CDR3: TGTGCCAGCTCACGTACAGGGACCCAGTACTTC. Together with reference TRBV18 and TRBJ2-5, the CDR3 gives the full variable domain: NAGVMQNPRHLVRRRGQEARLRCSPMKGHSHVYWYRQLPEEGLKFMVYLQKENIIDESGMPKERFSAEFPKEGPSILRIQQVVRGDSAAYFCASSRTGTQYFGPGTRLLVL.

J is TRBJ1-1 and V is TRBV11-2, with a tentative D call TRBD1 (6 bases). The CDR3 sequence is 16 residues long. Germline CDR1 SGHAT, CDR2 FQNNGV. Trimming stripped 3 bases from V and 5 bases from J, with 19 bases between. CDR3 nucleotides: TGTGCCAGCAGCTTCCGCTGGGCACAGGGAAGGACTGAAGCTTTCTTT. Its translation: CASSFRWAQGRTEAFF.

J is TRBJ1-1 and V is TRBV27; the match to TRBD1 covers 8 bases. The junction had 14 bases not matched to a gene; V was cut back by 4 bases and J by 4 bases. Germline V gives CDR1 MNHEY, CDR2 SMNVEV (reference sequence). The CDR3 length is 17 residues. CDR3 nucleotide sequence: TGTGCCAGCAGTTCGCCTACTCAACAGGGGGTGGGCACTGAAGCTTTCTTT. It translates to CASSSPTQQGVGTEAFF.

The chain employs TRBV7-8 and TRBJ2-7, with D perhaps TRBD1 (6 bases). The germline V gene has CDR1 SGHVS and CDR2 FQNEAQ. The CDR3 runs to 15 residues. V gave up 5 bases and J gave up 5 bases, with 19 bases separating them. In DNA form, the CDR3 reads TGTGCCAGCAGCACCCTCCGGCAGGGGATCCACGAGCAGTACTTC. Protein product: CASSTLRQGIHEQYF.

This sequence joins TRBV29-1 and TRBJ2-1; TRBD2 agrees at 8 bases. V was clipped by 5 bases and J by 8 bases; unmatched bases: 17. The CDR3 is 16 amino acids. Germline V gene data show CDR1 as SQVTM and CDR2 as ANQGSEA. The CDR3 loop is CSVTTSGITGGDEQFF. The CDR3 region has the DNA TGCAGCGTTACCACTAGCGGAATAACGGGAGGGGATGAGCAGTTCTTC.

This chain links TRBV6-1 with TRBJ1-1, with D unclear. Looked up from germline, CDR1 is MNHNS and CDR2 is SASEGT. This CDR3 spans 12 amino acids. Trimming left V 7 bases short and J 5 bases short, with 11 bases between. This CDR3 is CASTPWRTEAFF. CDR3 bases: TGTGCCAGCACCCCTTGGAGGACTGAAGCTTTCTTT.

This clone was detected once. This chain uses TRBV10-3 with TRBJ2-2; 8 nucleotides line up with TRBD2. CDR3 size: 14 residues. The germline V gene encodes CDR1 ENHRY and CDR2 SYGVKD. Trimming cost V 8 bases and J 6 bases; bases outside gene matches: 8. The CDR3 nucleotides are TGTGCCATCTCTCTAGCGGGCGTCTCCGGGGAGCTGTTTTTT. It specifies CAISLAGVSGELFF.

The J gene is TRBJ2-7, the V gene TRBV27; 7 bases fit TRBD1. V shed 3 bases and J 2 bases; nucleotides not matched to a gene: 4. CDR3 length equals 14 residues. The germline V gene has CDR1 MNHEY and CDR2 SMNVEV (reference sequence). CDR3 in amino acids: CASSLRQGTYEQYF. The CDR3 nucleotides are TGTGCCAGCAGTTTGCGACAGGGCACCTACGAGCAGTACTTC.

The chain employs TRBV28 and TRBJ1-5, with 7 bases matching TRBD1. With V trimmed by 6 bases and J by 9 bases, 20 bases remained unmatched. Germline V gene sequence: CDR1 MDHEN, CDR2 SYDVKM. The CDR3 totals 17 residues. This CDR3 is CASRLQGKGAMERPQHF. The CDR3 DNA sequence: TGTGCCAGCAGATTACAGGGGAAGGGGGCAATGGAGCGGCCCCAGCATTTT.

The gene calls are TRBV18 and TRBJ2-7; 9 nucleotides align to TRBD2. Trimming took 2 bases from V and 4 from J; bases not matched to a gene: 6. The germline gives CDR1 KGHSH, CDR2 LQKENI. This CDR3 has 15 residues. Here the CDR3 reads CASSPAGTSNYEQYF. DNA for the CDR3: TGTGCCAGCTCACCAGCCGGGACTAGCAATTACGAGCAGTACTTC.

This sequence joins TRBV6-4 and TRBJ2-7; weak D call: TRBD2 (7 bases). This CDR3 contains 14 residues. V was shortened by 6 bases and J by 5 bases, with 17 bases between the two germline ends. Germline CDR1 is MRHNA and CDR2 is SNTAGT. The DNA of the CDR3 is TGTGCCAGCAGCCAATTTGGGGGGGCGGACGAGCAGTACTTC. Translated, it gives CASSQFGGADEQYF.

The rearrangement uses TRBV10-1 and TRBJ2-2, with TRBD1 matching 10 bases. V was clipped by 8 bases and J by 5 bases; unmatched bases: 8. The germline V gene encodes CDR1 WNHNN and CDR2 SYGVQD (reference sequence). This CDR3 has 15 residues. CDR3 in amino acids: CASSRTGGRTGELFF. CDR3 in DNA: TGCGCCAGCTCTAGGACAGGGGGAAGAACCGGGGAGCTGTTTTTT.

The J gene is TRBJ2-7, the V gene TRBV29-1, with TRBD1 as a possible D gene (6 bases). Germline CDR1 is SQVTM and CDR2 is ANQGSEA. The CDR3 has 11 residues. V was cut by 4 bases and J by 5 bases, with 9 bases left in between. The CDR3 DNA sequence: TGCAGCGTTGGGGACATTCACGAGCAGTACTTC. It yields the protein CSVGDIHEQYF.

The V gene is TRBV5-1, the J gene TRBJ2-3; a weak D match, TRBD2 (6 bases). The CDR3 is made up of 15 amino acids. Trimming removed 2 bases from V and 2 bases from J, with 12 bases in between. In germline, CDR1 is SGHRS, CDR2 YFSETQ. CDR3 nucleotide sequence: TGCGCCAGCAGCTTAGGCGGGGAAGTCACAGATACGCAGTATTTT. Its protein product is CASSLGGEVTDTQYF.

The chain couples TRBV6-5 to TRBJ2-1; a weak D match, TRBD2 (6 bases). CDR3 length: 16 amino acids. Germline V gene sequence: CDR1 MNHEY, CDR2 SVGAGI. The V gene lost 3 bases and the J gene lost 1 base, with 13 bases spanning the gap. CDR3 bases: TGTGCCAGCAGTTATGGGGGGTTCGGGTCCTACAATGAGCAGTTCTTC. Its protein is CASSYGGFGSYNEQFF.

V and J are TRBV11-2 and TRBJ2-1; 11 bases map to TRBD2. The length of the CDR3 is 15 residues. The V gene's germline CDR1 is SGHAT and CDR2 FQNNGV. V lost 6 bases, J lost 4 bases, and 5 bases stayed unmatched. The CDR3 is CASRSLAGVYNEQFF. CDR3 sequence (DNA): TGTGCCAGCAGGTCACTAGCGGGGGTATACAATGAGCAGTTCTTC.

The J gene is TRBJ1-5, the V gene TRBV4-1; a weak D match, TRBD1 (5 bases). V lost 3 bases to trimming and J lost 9 bases, with 18 bases between them. CDR1 is MGHRA and CDR2 is YSYEKL in the germline V gene. The CDR3 contains 15 residues. CDR3 residues: CASSHPGGLAGPQHF. The CDR3 nucleotides are TGCGCCAGCAGCCACCCGGGGGGACTCGCCGGGCCCCAGCATTTT.

The rearrangement joins TRBV7-6 to TRBJ1-6; the D gene is possibly TRBD1 (5 bases). The CDR3 covers 17 residues. Trimming removed 6 bases from V and 1 base from J, with 16 bases in between. Per germline, CDR1 SGHVS and CDR2 FNYEAQ. CDR3 bases: TGTGCCAGCAGTGCAGGGATGTCGAGGTCCTATAATTCACCCCTCCACTTT. Encoded protein: CASSAGMSRSYNSPLHF.

This chain joins TRBV19 and TRBJ2-7, with a possible D match to TRBD2 (6 bases). The germline CDR1 and CDR2 sequences are LNHDA and SQIVND (reference sequence). Trimming took off 4 bases at V and 5 bases at J, with 15 bases between the two ends. The CDR3 is made up of 14 amino acids. In DNA, the CDR3 is TGTGCCAGTAGTACTAGGAGGGGACTTGACGAGCAGTACTTC. Amino acids: CASSTRRGLDEQYF.

The chain employs TRBV5-1 and TRBJ2-7; tentative D call: TRBD2 (5 bases). V was cut by 1 base and J by 5 bases, with 10 bases left in between. The CDR3 is 13 amino acids. Germline V gene data show CDR1 as SGHRS and CDR2 as YFSETQ. The CDR3 nucleotides read TGCGCCAGCAGCTTGATTCCGGAGGACGAGCAGTACTTC. Its translation is CASSLIPEDEQYF. The full variable domain, in which reference TRBV5-1 and TRBJ2-7 provide the parts outside the CDR3, is KAGVTQTPRYLIKTRGQQVTLSCSPISGHRSVSWYQQTPGQGLQFLFEYFSETQRNKGNFPGRFSGRQFSNSRSEMNVSTLELGDSALYLCASSLIPEDEQYFGPGTRLTVT.

This chain joins TRBV7-9 and TRBJ1-3; D not certain. Trimming left V 5 bases short and J 4 bases short, with 21 bases between. This CDR3 contains 17 residues. Looked up from germline, CDR1 is SEHNR and CDR2 is FQNEAQ (reference sequence). CDR3 nucleotides: TGTGCCAGCAGCCCACCCAGGCCAAGAGCCCCCGGAAACACCATATATTTT. This encodes CASSPPRPRAPGNTIYF.

The chain combines TRBV5-4 with TRBJ2-1; no clear D gene. Per germline, CDR1 SGHNT and CDR2 YYREEE (reference sequence). Trimming pared 0 bases from V and 9 bases from J, leaving 13 bases between. The CDR3 is 14 residues long. The CDR3 region is CASSLESQSIEQFF. DNA of the CDR3: TGTGCCAGCAGCTTGGAGTCACAGTCGATTGAGCAGTTCTTC.

The J gene is TRBJ2-7, the V gene TRBV4-1; TRBD1 agrees at 7 bases. CDR3 length: 14 residues. J lost 4 bases, V lost 6 bases, and 9 bases had no gene match. From germline, CDR1 is MGHRA and CDR2 YSYEKL. CDR3 amino acids: CASSSPGQIYEQYF. The CDR3 DNA sequence: TGCGCCAGCAGTAGTCCGGGACAGATATACGAGCAGTACTTC.